This T cell receptor beta chain was profiled in a study of T cells in Graves' hyperthyroidism and ophthalmopathy. Lactation, pregnancy, other autoimmune disease or uncontrolled infection led to exclusion of patients. About this clonotype itself: What it recognizes is unknown.

Whole-study results and caveats: Before onset, ophthalmopathy was predicted by the model a median around 6 months earlier.

Using RNA transcripts as the source, TCR beta CDR3 regions were amplified. The study used the HTBI primer set for a first-round RT-PCR of the TCR CDR3. TCRdb used MiXCR to reprocess the multiplex PCR reads, holding one entry per CDR3 protein. This table holds a few hundred thousand distinct CDR3 sequences, around 42% found once. With V trimmed by 4 bases and J by 1 base, 18 bases remained unmatched. Germline CDR1 SGHAT, CDR2 FQNNGV. This CDR3 is 19 amino acids long. The TCR sequence derives from a woman aged 18 to 35 with Graves' hyperthyroidism. Sequenced input: peripheral blood or thyroid tissue (not recorded which). The chain carries TRBV11-2 and TRBJ1-1; 7 positions match TRBD1. DNA of the CDR3: TGTGCCAGCAGCTCAACTCTGACAGGGTGGGGGACCGAGAACACTGAAGCTTTCTTT. Amino acid sequence: CASSSTLTGWGTENTEAFF.